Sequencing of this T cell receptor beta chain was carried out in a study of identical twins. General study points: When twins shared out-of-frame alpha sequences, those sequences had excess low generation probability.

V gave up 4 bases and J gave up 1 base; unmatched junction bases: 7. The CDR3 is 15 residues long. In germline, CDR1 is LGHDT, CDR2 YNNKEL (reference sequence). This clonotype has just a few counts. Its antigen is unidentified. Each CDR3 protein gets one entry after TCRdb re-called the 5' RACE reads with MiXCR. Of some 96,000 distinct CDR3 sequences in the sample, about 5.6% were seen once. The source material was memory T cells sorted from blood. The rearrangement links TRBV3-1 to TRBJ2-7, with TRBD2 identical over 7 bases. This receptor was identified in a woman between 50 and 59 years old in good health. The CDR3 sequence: CASSLEKAGSYEQYV. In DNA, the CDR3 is TGTGCCAGCAGCCTCGAAAAAGCGGGGTCCTACGAGCAGTACGTC.